The 20 T cell receptor beta chains below were found in one sample sequenced in a study of post-analysis software for immune sequencing data. Study-wide points: Among four or five TRBV segments more frequent in patients than controls were TRBV5-6, TRBV5-1 and TRBV20-1.

No antigen is known for these receptors. Built from TCR beta cDNA, the libraries had unique molecular identifiers in them. TCRdb reprocessed the PCR reads via MiXCR and lists one record per CDR3 protein. The sample carries hundreds of thousands of distinct CDR3 sequences, roughly two fifths recorded once. Input material: blood. Receptors originate from a girl between 5 and 17 years old with multiple sclerosis.

The chain links TRBV12-3 or TRBV12-4 to TRBJ1-1; TRBD1 matches 7 bases. Germline trimming cut 7 bases from V and 8 bases from J; bases unmatched to any gene: 7. The length of the CDR3 is 12 residues. CDR3: CASTQGGTEAFF. The DNA of the CDR3 is TGTGCCAGCACGCAGGGGGGGACCGAAGCTTTCTTT.

This clonotype appeared a few times. The chain uses TRBV10-3 and TRBJ2-7; D unresolved. Germline V gene lookup returns CDR1 ENHRY and CDR2 SYGVKD. V was shortened by 2 bases and J by 0 bases, with 8 bases between the two germline ends. This CDR3 is 14 amino acids long. The chain's CDR3 is CAISEGGSSYEQYF. The CDR3 bases are TGTGCCATCAGTGAGGGCGGAAGCTCCTACGAGCAGTACTTC.

This clonotype was recorded a few times. V and J are TRBV14 and TRBJ1-2; 9 bases are a match to TRBD1. The CDR3 consists of 14 residues. V trimming: 4 bases; J trimming: 3 bases; junction bases outside the gene matches: 3. CDR1 is SGHDN, CDR2 FVKESK, per germline. The CDR3 DNA reads TGTGCCAGCAGCCTACAGGGGGCGGACTATGGCTACACCTTC. This gives the protein CASSLQGADYGYTF.

The V and J genes are TRBV10-3 and TRBJ1-2; 7 bases map to TRBD1. The junction had 6 bases not matched to a gene; V was cut back by 2 bases and J by 6 bases. CDR1 and CDR2 from the germline V gene are ENHRY and SYGVKD. This CDR3 contains 14 residues. The CDR3 region has the DNA TGTGCCATCAGTGAGGACAGGGCAGGAGATGGCTACACCTTC. This translates into CAISEDRAGDGYTF.

This clonotype was counted only a few times. The chain's CDR3 is CASTQNTGELFF. Written as DNA, the CDR3 is TGTGCCAGCACCCAAAACACCGGGGAGCTGTTTTTT. The V and J genes are TRBV9 and TRBJ2-2; no clear D gene. Germline assignment: CDR1 SGDLS and CDR2 YYNGEE. CDR3 length equals 12 residues. Trimming took off 6 bases at V and 2 bases at J, with 5 bases between the two ends.

The V gene is TRBV7-9, the J gene TRBJ2-5; 12 bases match TRBD1. V was clipped by 2 bases and J by 5 bases; unmatched bases: 12. Germline loops: CDR1 SEHNR, CDR2 FQNEAQ (reference sequence). CDR3 size: 18 residues. The chain's CDR3 is CASSLNEWDRGLVETQYF. Written as DNA, the CDR3 is TGTGCCAGCAGCTTAAACGAGTGGGACAGGGGGCTTGTGGAGACCCAGTACTTC.

In this sample, this clonotype turned up once. V usage is TRBV6-5 and J usage is TRBJ2-1; 14 nucleotides align to TRBD2. CDR1 is MNHEY and CDR2 is SVGAGI in the germline V gene. J lost 8 bases, V lost 7 bases, and 10 bases had no gene match. The CDR3 spans 16 residues. The DNA of the CDR3 is TGTGCCAGCACCCGACTAGCGGGAGGGATAGGGGATGAGCAGTTCTTC. Translated: CASTRLAGGIGDEQFF.

This clonotype was detected only a few times. The chain combines TRBV20-1 with TRBJ2-3; D is possibly TRBD2 (6 bases). Germline CDR1 and CDR2: DFQATT and SNEGSKA (reference sequence). V was trimmed by 6 bases and J by 1 base, leaving 14 bases between them. The CDR3 has 14 residues. CDR3 sequence reads: CSADPRERTDTQYF. In DNA form, the CDR3 reads TGCAGTGCCGACCCACGGGAGCGCACAGATACGCAGTATTTT.

This clonotype was seen only once. The chain couples TRBV12-3 or TRBV12-4 to TRBJ2-3; D possibly corresponds to TRBD2 (6 bases). The CDR3 loop spans 14 amino acids. With 5 bases removed from V and 4 bases from J, the gap between germline ends came to 13 bases. CDR3 sequence reads: CASSLSPGADTQYF. Written as DNA, the CDR3 is TGTGCCAGCAGTCTCTCCCCGGGGGCAGATACGCAGTATTTT.

The chain couples TRBV6-5 to TRBJ2-3; maybe TRBD2 (7 bases). The CDR3 contains 15 residues. The germline gives CDR1 MNHEY, CDR2 SVGAGI. The V gene lost 5 bases and the J gene lost 7 bases, with 19 bases spanning the gap. The CDR3 loop is CASSISGSGTYTQYF. DNA for the CDR3: TGTGCCAGCAGTATTAGCGGAAGCGGGACATATACGCAGTATTTT.

In this sample, this clonotype turned up a few times. The chain links TRBV7-9 to TRBJ2-6, with 7 bases that match TRBD2. Germline loops: CDR1 SEHNR, CDR2 FQNEAQ (reference sequence). The V segment lost 4 bases and the J segment 9 bases; nucleotides outside the gene matches: 6. CDR3 length: 14 residues. The CDR3 loop reads CASSSLAENNVLTF. The CDR3 DNA is TGTGCCAGCAGCTCCCTAGCGGAGAACAACGTCCTGACTTTC.

The chain couples TRBV4-1 to TRBJ1-1; D unclear. The germline V gene encodes CDR1 MGHRA and CDR2 YSYEKL. V gave up 0 bases and J gave up 5 bases, with 7 bases separating them. The CDR3 spans 13 residues. The chain's CDR3 is CASSQESETEAFF. The CDR3, as DNA: TGCGCCAGCAGCCAAGAGAGCGAGACTGAAGCTTTCTTT.

The chain combines TRBV27 with TRBJ2-1; TRBD2 agrees at 13 bases. V trimming: 2 bases; J trimming: 5 bases; junction bases outside the gene matches: 9. Germline V gene sequence: CDR1 MNHEY, CDR2 SMNVEV (reference sequence). This CDR3 has 18 residues. The CDR3 nucleotides are TGTGCCAGCAGTTTAACACTAGCGGGAGGGCCGGGGAACAATGAGCAGTTCTTC. Protein: CASSLTLAGGPGNNEQFF.

Worth noting for this clonotype: A read error may produce the germline difference seen at one junction end. V and J are TRBV7-8 and TRBJ2-7, with 9 bases lining up with TRBD1. This CDR3 is built from 16 residues. Germline V lookup: CDR1 SGHVS, CDR2 FQNEAQ. In DNA form, the CDR3 reads TGTGCCAACAGCTTAGAGGGACAGGGAAGCTCCTACGAGCAGTACTTC. This translates into CANSLEGQGSSYEQYF.

The sample holds a few counts of this clonotype. The chain carries TRBV5-5 and TRBJ2-7; 12 bases match TRBD2. V was pared by 5 bases and J by 1 base, with 1 base of the junction left unmatched. This CDR3 spans 14 amino acids. The germline CDR1 and CDR2 sequences are SGHKS and YYEKEE (reference sequence). As DNA, the CDR3 is TGTGCCAGCAGAACTAGCGGGGGGTCCTACGAGCAGTACTTC. Protein sequence: CASRTSGGSYEQYF.

V usage is TRBV11-2 and J usage is TRBJ2-1, with D perhaps matching TRBD2 (5 bases). The V end lost 6 bases, the J end lost 10 bases, and 16 bases lay between the germline ends. Germline values: CDR1 SGHAT, CDR2 FQNNGV. This CDR3 has 13 residues. The CDR3, as DNA: TGTGCCAGCAGTCGGGGAACGGGGAACGAGCAGTTCTTC. It translates to CASSRGTGNEQFF.

The chain joins TRBV10-3 to TRBJ1-6, with 7 positions matching TRBD1. J gave up 8 bases and V 10 bases, and 8 bases lay outside the gene matches. CDR3 size: 13 residues. Germline V gene data show CDR1 as ENHRY and CDR2 as SYGVKD. The CDR3 spells CANAGTDDSPLHF. The CDR3 DNA reads TGTGCCAACGCCGGGACAGACGATTCACCCCTCCACTTT.

This clonotype appeared a few times. The genes are TRBV12-3 or TRBV12-4 and TRBJ2-4; 10 bases are a match to TRBD1. The CDR3 is 18 amino acids. V was pared by 5 bases and J by 7 bases, with 17 bases of the junction left unmatched. CDR3 bases: TGTGCCAGCAGTCGATCCTCGAGGACAGGGGGTAAGATCAACATTCAGTACTTC. As protein: CASSRSSRTGGKINIQYF.

This clonotype has a count of ten or more. The chain employs TRBV9 and TRBJ2-5; D remains ambiguous. The CDR3 consists of 15 residues. The V and J ends lost 3 bases and 5 bases respectively, with 17 bases between them. Germline V CDR1 and CDR2: SGDLS, YYNGEE. CDR3 sequence (DNA): TGTGCCAGCAGCGCGACTTTTATGAATTCGGAGACCCAGTACTTC. Translating gives CASSATFMNSETQYF.

J is TRBJ2-5 and V is TRBV5-5; D call uncertain. Near its end, the DNA agrees better with TRBJ2-7, so the J call may be wrong. Per germline, CDR1 SGHKS and CDR2 YYEKEE (reference sequence). The CDR3 sequence is 14 residues long. CDR3 in amino acids: CASSLAATIYEQYF. CDR3 DNA sequence: TGTGCCAGCAGCTTGGCGGCCACTATCTACGAGCAGTACTTC.